The clone carrying this T cell receptor (beta chain) was seen a single time. Its specificity is unknown. For every donor, a draw yielded approximately 9.9 milliliters of peripheral blood. The sample is drawn from a study of blood T cells in healthy people across ages. Points from the study as a whole: With naive T cell percentage, TCR beta diversity showed a strong correlation.

The CDR3 extends over 17 amino acids. Trimming removed 7 bases from V and 0 bases from J; junction bases left unmatched: 5. The V gene's germline CDR1 is LGHDT and CDR2 YNNKEL (reference sequence). The second PCR ran about 6 to 12 cycles with a sample-barcoded 5' primer and J-beta primers. Via MiXCR, TCRdb re-called the 5' RACE reads, giving one row per CDR3 protein. The table lists some 1 million distinct CDR3 sequences, over 35% of them singletons. V and J are TRBV3-1 and TRBJ2-2, with TRBD2 matching over 13 bases. Sequenced: blood. The TCR originated in a woman in her fifties or sixties in good health. In DNA, the CDR3 is TGTGCCAGCACCCGACTAGCGGGAGGAACGAACACCGGGGAGCTGTTTTTT. This encodes CASTRLAGGTNTGELFF.